This T cell receptor beta chain was recorded in a study of OX40 agonist ivuxolimab in advanced cancers. CDR3 length: 14 residues. V was clipped by 8 bases and J by 5 bases; unmatched bases: 8. CDR1 and CDR2 from the germline V gene are MNHNS and SASEGT. Study-wide results and limits: Low normalized T-cell clonal expansion also characterized some of the nonresponders. Patients who responded partially at 0.1-3.0 mg/kg showed clonal expansion ranking among the lowest.

Produced via immunoSEQ multiplex PCR; TCRdb's table is partial and in-frame only. The sample carries approximately 100,000 clones, roughly nine tenths recorded once. Remarks on this clone: Its target is unknown.

The receptor's source is an adult with an advanced solid tumor such as melanoma, head and neck, liver or kidney cancer. The V and J genes are TRBV6-1 and TRBJ2-2; TRBD1 matches 7 bases. The sequencing used CD4+ or CD8+ T cells sorted from blood, collected in a trial of the OX40 agonist ivuxolimab. The CDR3 nucleotides read TGTGCCAGCGCTGGGACAGAGGGTACCGGGGAGCTGTTTTTT. This translates into CASAGTEGTGELFF.